Listed below are T cell receptor beta chains from one sample, sequenced in a study of human T cells and chemical hapten exposure. TCRdb analysed the RACE reads with MiXCR anew, one entry per CDR3 protein. Here the sample spans some 91,000 distinct CDR3 sequences, under 15% being singletons. The sample here was whole blood, taken in connection with sensitization to the hapten diphenylcyclopropenone (DPC). Every receptor here comes from a middle-aged woman with alopecia areata. Some clones in this sample may be carry-over from other donors' samples. CDR3s include the opening cysteine and the closing phenylalanine or tryptophan. A D gene is named only where the DNA matches it firmly. Not every row has a clone size; where given, it reads once, few, many or a size class.

-	TRBV27	TRBJ2-7	-	TGTGCCAGCAGTTTATTCCCGGTCTCCTACGAGCAGTACTTC	CASSLFPVSYEQYF
-	TRBV28	TRBJ2-1	-	TGTGCCTCAAGGGCCGGGAGCTCCTACAATGAGCAGTTCTTC	CASRAGSSYNEQFF
-	TRBV11-3	TRBJ2-1	TRBD1	TGTGCCAGCAGTCTGACAGGGGGGGACAATGAGCAGTTCTTC	CASSLTGGDNEQFF
few	TRBV20-1	TRBJ2-5	-	TGCAGTGCCAGTCGGGGGGCGCGGTATGAGACCCAGTACTTC	CSASRGARYETQYF
-	TRBV29-1	TRBJ1-1	-	TGCAGCGTTGACACTGTGAACACTGAAGCTTTCTTT	CSVDTVNTEAFF
-	TRBV28	TRBJ1-2	-	TGTGCCAGCAGTCCCAGGGAATCTAGCTATGGCTACACCTTC	CASSPRESSYGYTF
-	TRBV24-1	TRBJ2-3	TRBD2	TGTGCCACCAGTGATTCTAGCGGGAGGTTGGCAGATACGCAGTATTTT	CATSDSSGRLADTQYF
-	TRBV12-3/TRBV12-4	TRBJ2-5	-	TGTGCCAGCCGACGCCGGGGCAGGATTCAAGAGACCCAGTACTTC	CASRRRGRIQETQYF
-	TRBV29-1	TRBJ2-7	TRBD1	TGCAGCGTCGTACCCGGGACAGGGGTCTACGAGCAGTACTTC	CSVVPGTGVYEQYF
-	TRBV7-8	TRBJ1-6	-	TGTGCCAGCAGCTTAAATGTGGTGGGCATTTCACCCCTCCACTTT	CASSLNVVGISPLHF
-	TRBV3-1	TRBJ2-4	-	TGTGCCAACAGCCAGTGGGAGGCCAAAAACATTCAGTACTTC	CANSQWEAKNIQYF
-	TRBV27	TRBJ2-7	TRBD2	TGTGCCAGCAGTGCTACCGGGACTAGCTACGAGCAGTACTTC	CASSATGTSYEQYF
few	TRBV21-1	TRBJ2-1	-	TGTGCCAGCAGCAAACGTTTGTGGAGGGAGCAGTTCTTC	CASSKRLWREQFF
-	TRBV20-1	TRBJ2-7	TRBD2	TGCAGTGCTAGAAACCCGGACTTAGCGGGATACGAGCAGTACTTC	CSARNPDLAGYEQYF
-	TRBV5-6	TRBJ2-3	-	TGTGCCAGCGCTAATAACCCAGGGGCGGGCACAGATACGCAGTATTTT	CASANNPGAGTDTQYF
-	TRBV7-9	TRBJ1-6	-	TGTGCCAGCAACCCGGGAGGGTTTTATAATTCACCCCTCCACTTT	CASNPGGFYNSPLHF
few	TRBV5-1	TRBJ2-2	TRBD1	TGCGCCAGCAGCTCCCCTTCCGGGACAGGGCCCACCGGGGAGCTGTTTTTT	CASSSPSGTGPTGELFF
few	TRBV6-2/TRBV6-3	TRBJ2-7	-	TGTGCCAGCAGGGACCCGGGACATATCTACGAGCAGTACTTC	CASRDPGHIYEQYF
many	TRBV7-9	TRBJ1-1	-	TGTGCCAGCAGCTTTGGCACGAACACTGAAGCTTTCTTT	CASSFGTNTEAFF
-	TRBV5-1	TRBJ1-4	-	TGCGCCAGCAGCTGGAGCGGCCCTAATGAAAAACTGTTTTTT	CASSWSGPNEKLFF
few	TRBV6-2/TRBV6-3	TRBJ1-2	-	TGTGCCAGCAGTACTGGACAGTTCAACTATGGCTACACCTTC	CASSTGQFNYGYTF
-	TRBV7-9	TRBJ1-1	-	TGTGCCAGCAGCTTAAGTCCCTCGGTTGAAGCTTTCTTT	CASSLSPSVEAFF
many	TRBV18	TRBJ1-1	-	TGTGCCAGCTCACAGGGGGTGAACACTGAAGCTTTCTTT	CASSQGVNTEAFF
-	TRBV12-3/TRBV12-4	TRBJ2-5	-	TGTGCCAGCAGTTCGAGTGGGGGAGGAGAGACCCAGTACTTC	CASSSSGGGETQYF
many	TRBV24-1	TRBJ2-3	-	TGTGCCACCAGTACAGACACAGATACGCAGTATTTT	CATSTDTDTQYF
few	TRBV2	TRBJ2-1	TRBD2	TGTGCCAGCAGTGAGTCGCTAGCGGGAGAAAACGATGAGCAGTTCTTC	CASSESLAGENDEQFF
many	TRBV20-1	TRBJ1-2	-	TGCAGTGCTAGAGGGGGCCCAGCTAACTATGGCTACACCTTC	CSARGGPANYGYTF
few	TRBV4-2	TRBJ2-1	TRBD2	TGTGCCAGCAGCCAAGTAGGAGGGAGGGCCTACAATGAGCAGTTCTTC	CASSQVGGRAYNEQFF
-	TRBV5-6	TRBJ1-3	-	TGTGCCAGCAGCTTCTTCAGCTCTGGAAACACCATATATTTT	CASSFFSSGNTIYF
-	TRBV9	TRBJ1-2	-	TGTGCCAGCAGCGAACAGGCTAACTATGGCTACACCTTC	CASSEQANYGYTF
-	TRBV19	TRBJ2-1	TRBD2	TGTGCCAGTAGTTCCACCGGGACTAGTGGTTGGAATGAGCAGTTCTTC	CASSSTGTSGWNEQFF
-	TRBV7-8	TRBJ2-1	TRBD2	TGTGCCAGCAGCCAGCTAGCGGGGTTTTCCTACAATGAGCAGTTCTTC	CASSQLAGFSYNEQFF
-	TRBV7-9	TRBJ1-1	-	TGTGCCAGCAGCCAACAGCCCGAGAACACTGAAGCTTTCTTT	CASSQQPENTEAFF
-	TRBV11-2	TRBJ2-3	TRBD2	TGTGCCAGCAGGGGAATCTTCGGAGCGGGGGAACTCACAGATACGCAGTATTTT	CASRGIFGAGELTDTQYF
-	TRBV11-2	TRBJ2-3	-	TGTGCCAGCAGATTAAGGGCCGGGTCAGATACGCAGTATTTT	CASRLRAGSDTQYF
few	TRBV28	TRBJ1-1	TRBD1	TGTGCCAGCAGGGGACAGAGGAACACTGAAGCTTTCTTT	CASRGQRNTEAFF
-	TRBV7-2	TRBJ2-5	-	TGTGCCAGCAGCTATCAGCAGGGGCAAGAGACCCAGTACTTC	CASSYQQGQETQYF
-	TRBV28	TRBJ2-7	-	TGTGCCAGCGGCTATGGGTACGAGCAGTACTTC	CASGYGYEQYF
few	TRBV28	TRBJ2-5	TRBD2	TGTGCCAGCAGCCTGAGACTAGCGGGAACTGAGACCCAGTACTTC	CASSLRLAGTETQYF
-	TRBV2	TRBJ2-5	TRBD2	TGTGCCAGCATAGCGGGAGGATTAACTTCTCAGGAGACCCAGTACTTC	CASIAGGLTSQETQYF
many	TRBV28	TRBJ1-2	-	TGTGCCAGCAGTACCACCTGGACACCTACTAACTATGGCTACACCTTC	CASSTTWTPTNYGYTF
-	TRBV5-1	TRBJ2-7	TRBD2	TGCGCCAGCAGCCCTAGCGGGTATAATCCCTACGAGCAGTACTTC	CASSPSGYNPYEQYF
few	TRBV9	TRBJ2-5	-	TGTGCCAGCAGTCGGGCCCCCGAAGAGACCCAGTACTTC	CASSRAPEETQYF
few	TRBV20-1	TRBJ2-7	TRBD2	TGCAGTGCCCACGACGGGACTAAGGGTTCCTACGAGCAGTACTTC	CSAHDGTKGSYEQYF
many	TRBV29-1	TRBJ1-2	-	TGCAGCGCCTTGACAGGCTATGGCTACACCTTC	CSALTGYGYTF
many	TRBV28	TRBJ2-3	-	TGTGCCAGCAGTCTGACAGCTACTACGCAGTATTTT	CASSLTATTQYF
-	TRBV3-1	TRBJ2-2	-	TGTGCCAGCAGCCAACCAGAACTCCAGAACACCGGGGAGCTGTTTTTT	CASSQPELQNTGELFF
-	TRBV18	TRBJ1-5	TRBD1	TGTGCCAGCTCCCGCGGACAGGGGAATAGCAATCAGCCCCAGCATTTT	CASSRGQGNSNQPQHF
-	TRBV20-1	TRBJ2-1	TRBD2	TGCAGTGCTACGGAGGGACTAGCGGGTCTTGATGAGCAGTTCTTC	CSATEGLAGLDEQFF
-	TRBV29-1	TRBJ2-1	-	TGCAGCGTTGAAACTAGTTACAATGAGCAGTTCTTC	CSVETSYNEQFF
many	TRBV25-1	TRBJ2-1	TRBD2	TGTGCCAGCAGTGAATCGGTAGCGGGGGCTAGGGCGGACAGCTCCTACAATGAGCAGTTCTTC	CASSESVAGARADSSYNEQFF
-	TRBV7-9	TRBJ2-4	-	TGTGCCAGCAGCTTCCTCACGGCGGAGCGGGTCATTCAGTACTTC	CASSFLTAERVIQYF
many	TRBV7-9	TRBJ1-1	-	TGTGCCAGCAGCTTAATCCTGGGGGACACTGAAGCTTTCTTT	CASSLILGDTEAFF
many	TRBV12-5	TRBJ2-5	-	TGTGCTAGTGGTTTGGGTAGGGTTAGACAGTACCAAGAGACCCAGTACTTC	CASGLGRVRQYQETQYF